A single T cell receptor (beta chain) is shown here with its context. The antigen is not known. Looked up from germline, CDR1 is MNHNS and CDR2 is SASEGT. The CDR3 has 16 amino acids. The germline V and J ends were trimmed by 0 bases and 0 bases, with 9 bases remaining between them. Profiling relied on immunoSEQ multiplex PCR, and the TCRdb table lists in-frame clones only, not all of them. The table includes around 300,000 clones, 80% to 90% detected once. This entry is derived from a study of cytomegalovirus exposure and HLA in healthy donors. Findings of the study overall: Reports credit the classifier with highly specific, highly sensitive diagnosis of cytomegalovirus status. In the 120 validation repertoires, approximately 93% of cluster scores exceeded 0, per a later analysis.

The clonotype was recovered from a woman under 30 in good health and CMV-seronegative. The sequenced sample was PBMCs. The chain joins TRBV6-1 to TRBJ1-5; a possible D gene is TRBD1 (5 bases). CDR3 sequence: CASSEAGGVSNQPQHF. The CDR3 DNA is TGTGCCAGCAGTGAAGCAGGAGGGGTTAGCAATCAGCCCCAGCATTTT.